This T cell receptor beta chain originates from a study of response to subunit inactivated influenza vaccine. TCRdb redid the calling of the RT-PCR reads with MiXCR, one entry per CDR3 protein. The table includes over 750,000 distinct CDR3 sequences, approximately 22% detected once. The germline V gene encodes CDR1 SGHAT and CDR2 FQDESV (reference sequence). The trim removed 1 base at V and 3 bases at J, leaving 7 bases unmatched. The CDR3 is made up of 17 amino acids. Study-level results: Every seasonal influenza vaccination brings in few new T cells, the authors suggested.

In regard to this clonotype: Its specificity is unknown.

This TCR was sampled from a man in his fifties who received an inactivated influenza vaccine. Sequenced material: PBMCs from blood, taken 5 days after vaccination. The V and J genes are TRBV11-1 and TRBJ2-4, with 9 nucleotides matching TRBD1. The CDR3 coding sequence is TGTGCCAGCAGCTTAGACGACGACAGGGGGATCAAAAACATTCAGTACTTC. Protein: CASSLDDDRGIKNIQYF.